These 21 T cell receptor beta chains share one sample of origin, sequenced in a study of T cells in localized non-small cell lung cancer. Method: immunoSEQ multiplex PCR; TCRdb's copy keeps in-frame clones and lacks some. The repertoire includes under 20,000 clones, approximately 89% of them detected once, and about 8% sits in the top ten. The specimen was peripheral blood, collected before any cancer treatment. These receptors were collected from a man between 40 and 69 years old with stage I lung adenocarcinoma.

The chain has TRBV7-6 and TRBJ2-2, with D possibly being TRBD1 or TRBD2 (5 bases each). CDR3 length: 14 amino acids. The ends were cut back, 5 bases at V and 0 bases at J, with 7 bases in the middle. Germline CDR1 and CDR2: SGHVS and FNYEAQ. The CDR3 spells CASSRGANTGELFF. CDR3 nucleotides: TGTGCCAGCAGCCGAGGGGCGAACACCGGGGAGCTGTTTTTT.

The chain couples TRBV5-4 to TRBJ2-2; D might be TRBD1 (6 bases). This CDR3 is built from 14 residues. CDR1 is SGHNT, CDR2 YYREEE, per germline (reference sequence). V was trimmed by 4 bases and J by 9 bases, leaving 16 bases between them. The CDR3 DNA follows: TGTGCCAGCAGCCCAGCCCACAGGGTCAGGGAGCTGTTTTTT. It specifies CASSPAHRVRELFF.

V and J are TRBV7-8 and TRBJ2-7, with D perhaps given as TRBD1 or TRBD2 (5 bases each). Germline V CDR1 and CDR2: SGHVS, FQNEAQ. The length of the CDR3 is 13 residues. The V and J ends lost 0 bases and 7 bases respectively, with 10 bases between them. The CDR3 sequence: CASSLAPREEQYF. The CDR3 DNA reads TGTGCCAGCAGCTTAGCCCCCAGGGAGGAGCAGTACTTC.

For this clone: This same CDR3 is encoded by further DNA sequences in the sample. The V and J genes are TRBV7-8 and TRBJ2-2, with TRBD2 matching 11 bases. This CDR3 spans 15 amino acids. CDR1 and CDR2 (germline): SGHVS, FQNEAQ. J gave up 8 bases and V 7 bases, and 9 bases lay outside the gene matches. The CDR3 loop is CASTQPRLAGGELFF. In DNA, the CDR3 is TGTGCCAGCACCCAACCAAGACTAGCGGGAGGGGAGCTGTTTTTT.

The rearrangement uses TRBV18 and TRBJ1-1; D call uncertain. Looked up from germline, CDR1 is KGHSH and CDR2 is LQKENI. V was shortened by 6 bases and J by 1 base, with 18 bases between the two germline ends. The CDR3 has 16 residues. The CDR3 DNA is TGTGCCAGCTCCCCCACTTTATGGAGGCAGAACACTGAAGCTTTCTTT. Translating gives CASSPTLWRQNTEAFF.

This CDR3 is CASSLSAFRVGDTEAFF. In DNA form, the CDR3 reads TGTGCCAGCAGTTTATCGGCTTTCCGGGTAGGGGACACTGAAGCTTTCTTT. The gene calls are TRBV28 and TRBJ1-1; D is possibly TRBD1 (5 bases). CDR1 is MDHEN and CDR2 is SYDVKM in the germline V gene. Trimming removed 1 base at V and 3 bases at J, with 18 bases between. The CDR3 runs to 17 residues.

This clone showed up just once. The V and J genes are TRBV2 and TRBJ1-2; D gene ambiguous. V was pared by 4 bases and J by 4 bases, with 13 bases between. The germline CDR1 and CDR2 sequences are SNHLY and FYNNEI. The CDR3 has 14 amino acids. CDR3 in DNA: TGTGCCAGCAGTGGAAGCATGCAGACCTATGGCTACACCTTC. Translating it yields CASSGSMQTYGYTF.

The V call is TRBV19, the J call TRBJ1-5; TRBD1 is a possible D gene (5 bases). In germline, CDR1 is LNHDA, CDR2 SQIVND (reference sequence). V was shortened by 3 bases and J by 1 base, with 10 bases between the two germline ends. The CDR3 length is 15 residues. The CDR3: CASSILEGSNQPQHF. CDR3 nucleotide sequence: TGTGCCAGTAGTATCCTCGAGGGGAGCAATCAGCCCCAGCATTTT.

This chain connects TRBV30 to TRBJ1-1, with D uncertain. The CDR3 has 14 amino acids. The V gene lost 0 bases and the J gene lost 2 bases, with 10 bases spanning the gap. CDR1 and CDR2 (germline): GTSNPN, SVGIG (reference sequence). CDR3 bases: TGTGCCTGGAGTGTGATGAGGGTTAACACTGAAGCTTTCTTT. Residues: CAWSVMRVNTEAFF. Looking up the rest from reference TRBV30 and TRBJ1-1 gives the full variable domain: SQTIHQWPATLVQPVGSPLSLECTVEGTSNPNLYWYRQAAGRGLQLLFYSVGIGQISSEVPQNLSASRPQDRQFILSSKKLLLSDSGFYLCAWSVMRVNTEAFFGQGTRLTVV.

For the CDR3, the DNA is TGCGCCAGCAGCCCGGGACGGATGAACACTGAAGCTTTCTTT. Protein: CASSPGRMNTEAFF. The chain combines TRBV5-1 with TRBJ1-1; TRBD1 might be the D (5 bases). V gave up 4 bases and J gave up 0 bases, with 10 bases separating them. Germline loops: CDR1 SGHRS, CDR2 YFSETQ. This CDR3 is 14 amino acids long.

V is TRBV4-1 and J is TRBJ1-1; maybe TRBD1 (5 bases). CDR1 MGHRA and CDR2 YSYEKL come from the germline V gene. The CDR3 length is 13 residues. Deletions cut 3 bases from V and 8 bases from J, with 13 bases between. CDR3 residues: CASSHLQGREAFF. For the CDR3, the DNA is TGCGCCAGCAGCCATCTTCAGGGAAGAGAAGCTTTCTTT.

The CDR3 nucleotides are TGTGCCAGCAGCCAGCTTAGGTCAGCGGGAGGGCCCCATACGCAGTATTTT. This codes for CASSQLRSAGGPHTQYF. V is TRBV21-1 and J is TRBJ2-3; TRBD2, as called in the table, went unchecked against the DNA. TRBV21-1 is noted as a pseudogene. This CDR3 has 17 amino acids.

CDR3 in DNA: TGTGCCAGCTCACCGTTAAACTACGAGCAGTACTTC. Protein sequence: CASSPLNYEQYF. The chain links TRBV18 to TRBJ2-7; the D is unclear. There are 12 residues in the CDR3. Germline assignment: CDR1 KGHSH and CDR2 LQKENI. Trimming stripped 3 bases from V and 3 bases from J, with 6 bases between.

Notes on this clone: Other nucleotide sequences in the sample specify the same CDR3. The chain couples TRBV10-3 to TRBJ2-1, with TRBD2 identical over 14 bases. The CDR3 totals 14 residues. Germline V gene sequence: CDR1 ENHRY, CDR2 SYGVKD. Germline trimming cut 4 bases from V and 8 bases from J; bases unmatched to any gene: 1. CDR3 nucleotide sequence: TGTGCCATCAGTGTGACTAGCGGGGGGGATGAGCAGTTCTTC. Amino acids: CAISVTSGGDEQFF.

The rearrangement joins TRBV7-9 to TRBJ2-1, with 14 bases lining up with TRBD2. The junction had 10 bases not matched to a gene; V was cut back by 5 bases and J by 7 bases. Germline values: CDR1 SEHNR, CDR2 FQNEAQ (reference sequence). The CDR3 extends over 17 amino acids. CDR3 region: CASSPSGGLAGANEQFF. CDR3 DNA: TGTGCCAGCAGCCCGAGCGGGGGACTAGCGGGAGCTAATGAGCAGTTCTTC.

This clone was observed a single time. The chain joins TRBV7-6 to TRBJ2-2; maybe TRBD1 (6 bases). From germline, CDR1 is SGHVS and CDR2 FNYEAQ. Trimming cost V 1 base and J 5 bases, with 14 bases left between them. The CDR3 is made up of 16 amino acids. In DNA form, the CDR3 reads TGTGCCAGCAGCTTAGGGGCAGGGGAAGGAACCGGGGAGCTGTTTTTT. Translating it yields CASSLGAGEGTGELFF. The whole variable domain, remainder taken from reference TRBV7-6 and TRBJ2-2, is GAGVSQSPRYKVTKRGQDVALRCDPISGHVSLYWYRQALGQGPEFLTYFNYEAQQDKSGLPNDRFSAERPEGSISTLTIQRTEQRDSAMYRCASSLGAGEGTGELFFGEGSRLTVL.

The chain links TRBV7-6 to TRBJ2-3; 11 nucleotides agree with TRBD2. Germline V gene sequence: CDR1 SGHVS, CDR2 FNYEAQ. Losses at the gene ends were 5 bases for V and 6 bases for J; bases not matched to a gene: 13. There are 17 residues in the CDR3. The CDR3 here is CASSPGLAGGSRDTQYF. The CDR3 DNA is TGTGCCAGCAGCCCTGGCCTAGCGGGGGGCTCTCGGGATACGCAGTATTTT.

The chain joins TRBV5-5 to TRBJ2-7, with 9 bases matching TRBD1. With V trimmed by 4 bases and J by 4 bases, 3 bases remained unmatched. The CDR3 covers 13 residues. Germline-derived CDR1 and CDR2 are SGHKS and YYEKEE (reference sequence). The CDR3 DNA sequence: TGTGCCAGCAGCATGGGACAGGGATACGAGCAGTACTTC. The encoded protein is CASSMGQGYEQYF.

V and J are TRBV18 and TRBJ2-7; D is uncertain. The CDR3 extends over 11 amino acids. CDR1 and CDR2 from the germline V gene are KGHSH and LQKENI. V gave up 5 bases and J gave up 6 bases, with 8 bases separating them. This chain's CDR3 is CASSSLGEQYF. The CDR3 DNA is TGTGCCAGCTCATCTCTCGGCGAGCAGTACTTC.

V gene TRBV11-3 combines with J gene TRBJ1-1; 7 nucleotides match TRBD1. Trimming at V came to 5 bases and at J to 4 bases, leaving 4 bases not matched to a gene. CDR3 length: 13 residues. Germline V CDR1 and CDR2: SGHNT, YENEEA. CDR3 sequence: CASSPDRATEAFF. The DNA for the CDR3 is TGTGCCAGCAGCCCTGACAGGGCCACTGAAGCTTTCTTT.

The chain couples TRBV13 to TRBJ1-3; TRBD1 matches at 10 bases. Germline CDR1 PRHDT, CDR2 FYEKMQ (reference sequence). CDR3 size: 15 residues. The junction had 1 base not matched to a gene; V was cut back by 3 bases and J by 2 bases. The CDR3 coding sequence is TGTGCCAGCAGCTTGGGGACAGGGGCTGGAAACACCATATATTTT. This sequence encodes CASSLGTGAGNTIYF. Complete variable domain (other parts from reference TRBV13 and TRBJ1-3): AAGVIQSPRHLIKEKRETATLKCYPIPRHDTVYWYQQGPGQDPQFLISFYEKMQSDKGSIPDRFSAQQFSDYHSELNMSSLELGDSALYFCASSLGTGAGNTIYFGEGSWLTVV.